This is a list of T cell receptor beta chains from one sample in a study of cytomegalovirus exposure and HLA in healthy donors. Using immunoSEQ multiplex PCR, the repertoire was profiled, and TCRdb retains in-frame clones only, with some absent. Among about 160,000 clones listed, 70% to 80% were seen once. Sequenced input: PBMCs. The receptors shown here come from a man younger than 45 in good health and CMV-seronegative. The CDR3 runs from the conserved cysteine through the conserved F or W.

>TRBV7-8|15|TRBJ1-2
CASSLSWTGGYGYTF
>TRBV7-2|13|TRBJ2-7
CASSSGSFYEQYF
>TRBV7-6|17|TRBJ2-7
CASSFRPVDRLSYEQYF
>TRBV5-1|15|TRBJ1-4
CASRSRGAANEKLFF
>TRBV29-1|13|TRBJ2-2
CSATDRNTGELFF
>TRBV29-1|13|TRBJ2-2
CSVKGAYTGELFF
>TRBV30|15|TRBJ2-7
CAWSPGLAGSREQYF
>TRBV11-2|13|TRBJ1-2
CASSPGRVYGYTF
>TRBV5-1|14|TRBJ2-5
CASSTAGGQETQYF
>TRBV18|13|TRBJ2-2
CASSTRDTGELFF
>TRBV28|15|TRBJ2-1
CASSHQQGGKNEQFF
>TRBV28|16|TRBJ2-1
CASSPATGILYNEQFF
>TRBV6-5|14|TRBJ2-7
CASSRDIKVYEQYF
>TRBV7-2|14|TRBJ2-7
CASSLGGGMDEQYF
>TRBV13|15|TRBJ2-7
CASSTRTSGAYEQYF
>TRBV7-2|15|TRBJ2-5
CASSLLQGGKETQYF
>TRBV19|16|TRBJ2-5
CASSTGTGGSRETQYF
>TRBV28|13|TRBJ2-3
CASSLPGTDTQYF
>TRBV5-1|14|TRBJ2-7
CASSGTGTPYEQYF
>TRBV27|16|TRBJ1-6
CASSHYGSSYNSPLHF
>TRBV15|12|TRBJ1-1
CATSRRNTEAFF
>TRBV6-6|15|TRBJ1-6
CASSPSQGQYSPLHF
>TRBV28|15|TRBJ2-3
CASSSPPGATDTQYF
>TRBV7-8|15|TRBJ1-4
CASSLDGATNEKLFF
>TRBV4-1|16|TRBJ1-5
CASSQEGQGAGQPQHF
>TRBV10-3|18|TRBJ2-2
CAISGGGGLLRNTGELFF
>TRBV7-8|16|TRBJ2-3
CASSLLRTGFGDTQYF
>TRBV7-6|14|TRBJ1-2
CASSLGGAGSDYTF
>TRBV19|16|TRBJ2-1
CASSTQGNFPYNEQFF
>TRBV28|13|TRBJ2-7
CASSSADGYEQYF
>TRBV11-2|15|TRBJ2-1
CASEVGAGARNEQFF
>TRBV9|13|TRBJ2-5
CASSPGTRETQYF
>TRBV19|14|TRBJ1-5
CASSLVRSNQPQHF
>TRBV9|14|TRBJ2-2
CASSVGVPTGELFF
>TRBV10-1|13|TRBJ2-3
CASSGVPMDTQYF